Each of the 25 T cell receptor beta chains below was sequenced from the same sample in a study of control samples from healthy donors and cancer patients. The assay was immunoSEQ multiplex PCR, and TCRdb's table has in-frame clones only and misses some. The table includes about 51,000 clones, 89% detected once. The sequencing sample was made of PBMCs. The receptors here all came from a man between 35 and 55 years old with colorectal cancer.

J is TRBJ1-2 and V is TRBV7-2; D uncertain. Germline V gene lookup returns CDR1 SGHTA and CDR2 FQGNSA. The V gene lost 1 base and the J gene lost 3 bases, with 6 bases spanning the gap. CDR3 size: 13 residues. The CDR3 protein is CASSLEIYYGYTF. CDR3 nucleotide sequence: TGTGCCAGCAGCTTAGAGATCTACTATGGCTACACCTTC.

In DNA, the CDR3 is TGTGCCAGCAGCTTAGCGCAGGGCGGACAGCCCCAGCATTTT. It is translated as CASSLAQGGQPQHF. The chain recombines TRBV11-2 with TRBJ1-5; a possible D gene is TRBD1 (5 bases). Germline values: CDR1 SGHAT, CDR2 FQNNGV. This CDR3 is built from 14 residues. Trimming cost V 1 base and J 7 bases, with 11 bases left between them.

The chain combines TRBV19 with TRBJ1-4; D possibly corresponds to TRBD1 (5 bases). There are 16 residues in the CDR3. The ends were cut back, 5 bases at V and 1 base at J, with 14 bases in the middle. Germline V gene lookup returns CDR1 LNHDA and CDR2 SQIVND (reference sequence). CDR3 protein: CASSPRQKRTNEKLFF. The DNA for the CDR3 is TGTGCCAGTAGTCCACGACAGAAACGAACTAATGAAAAACTGTTTTTT.

The chain uses TRBV27 and TRBJ2-2, with 14 nucleotides matching TRBD2. J lost 4 bases, V lost 0 bases, and 4 bases had no gene match. The CDR3 has 18 residues. The germline V gene has CDR1 MNHEY and CDR2 SMNVEV (reference sequence). The CDR3 here is CASSLSAGTSGSTGELFF. The CDR3 nucleotides read TGTGCCAGCAGTTTATCAGCCGGGACTAGCGGGAGCACCGGGGAGCTGTTTTTT.

The V gene is TRBV19, the J gene TRBJ2-7; D remains unclear. The ends were cut back, 3 bases at V and 3 bases at J, with 12 bases in the middle. Germline-derived CDR1 and CDR2 are LNHDA and SQIVND (reference sequence). This CDR3 region has 14 residues. The CDR3 loop is CASSIQLGYYEQYF. The CDR3 nucleotides are TGTGCCAGTAGTATTCAGCTGGGTTACTACGAGCAGTACTTC.

This sequence joins TRBV27 and TRBJ1-2; weak D call: TRBD1 (5 bases). In germline, CDR1 is MNHEY, CDR2 SMNVEV (reference sequence). V gave up 2 bases and J gave up 11 bases, with 12 bases separating them. This CDR3 is built from 12 residues. CDR3 loop: CASSLTGRAYTF. As DNA, the CDR3 is TGTGCCAGCAGTTTAACGGGCAGGGCGTACACCTTC.

On this clone: At the DNA level, this CDR3 is encoded by other sequences in the same sample as well. The CDR3 region has the DNA TGCGCCAGCAGCCCTCAGGGAGACACTGAAGCTTTCTTT. Amino acids: CASSPQGDTEAFF. The gene calls are TRBV4-3 and TRBJ1-1, with D maybe TRBD1 (5 bases). From germline, CDR1 is LGHNA and CDR2 YSLEER. This CDR3 is 13 amino acids long. V was shortened by 4 bases and J by 3 bases, with 9 bases between the two germline ends.

This clone was detected once. The gene calls are TRBV15 and TRBJ2-5; D not resolved. V was cut by 0 bases and J by 4 bases, with 3 bases left in between. Germline lookup yields CDR1 LNHNV and CDR2 YYDKDF (reference sequence). This CDR3 has 12 amino acids. The CDR3 sequence: CATSREGETQYF. CDR3 nucleotides: TGTGCCACCAGCAGAGAAGGAGAGACCCAGTACTTC. Combining the CDR3 with reference TRBV15 and TRBJ2-5 gives the whole variable domain DAMVIQNPRYQVTQFGKPVTLSCSQTLNHNVMYWYQQKSSQAPKLLFHYYDKDFNNEADTPDNFQSRRPNTSFCFLDIRSPGLGDTAMYLCATSREGETQYFGPGTRLLVL.

The V and J genes are TRBV3-1 (or the pseudogene TRBV3-2) and TRBJ1-4; no clear D. CDR1 is LGHDT, CDR2 YNNKEL, per germline (reference sequence). There are 16 residues in the CDR3. V lost 0 bases and J 0 bases, leaving 8 bases between the germline ends. The CDR3 region has the DNA TGTGCCAGCAGCCAAGATTACTTTGCAACTAATGAAAAACTGTTTTTT. Amino acid sequence: CASSQDYFATNEKLFF.

V is TRBV10-3 and J is TRBJ2-1; no reliable D call. The CDR3 is 13 residues long. CDR1 and CDR2 from the germline V gene are ENHRY and SYGVKD. V was clipped by 2 bases and J by 3 bases, with 5 bases between them. CDR3 region: CAISEADYNEQFF. CDR3 bases: TGTGCCATCAGTGAGGCGGACTACAATGAGCAGTTCTTC.

The chain combines TRBV30 with TRBJ2-6; possibly TRBD1 for D (5 bases). The CDR3 contains 13 residues. V lost 5 bases and J lost 2, with 7 bases in between. The germline CDR1 and CDR2 sequences are GTSNPN and SVGIG (reference sequence). The DNA for the CDR3 is TGTGCCTGGCACAGGACTGGGGCCAACGTCCTGACTTTC. Protein product: CAWHRTGANVLTF.

The chain combines TRBV10-2 with TRBJ2-7; 8 bases map to TRBD1. The V segment lost 7 bases and the J segment 5 bases; nucleotides outside the gene matches: 10. The germline V gene has CDR1 WSHSY and CDR2 SAAADI. The CDR3 contains 14 residues. The CDR3 loop is CASMPGQVLNEQYF. The CDR3 nucleotides are TGCGCCAGCATGCCGGGACAGGTCTTAAACGAGCAGTACTTC.

The gene calls are TRBV2 and TRBJ2-2; D gene uncertain. Germline V gene lookup returns CDR1 SNHLY and CDR2 FYNNEI. The V end was cut by 3 bases, the J end by 3 bases, with 2 bases between. The CDR3 totals 12 residues. Written as DNA, the CDR3 is TGTGCCAGCAGTGATGACACCGGGGAGCTGTTTTTT. Translating it yields CASSDDTGELFF.

The CDR3 DNA reads TGTGCCAGCTCACCACCTAAGGGTTTGGGGGCCCAAGGAAGTGCAGATACGCAGTATTTT. Translating it yields CASSPPKGLGAQGSADTQYF. The chain uses TRBV18 and TRBJ2-3, with D tentatively TRBD1 (6 bases). The CDR3 runs to 20 residues. CDR1 and CDR2 from the germline V gene are KGHSH and LQKENI. V was cut by 0 bases and J by 4 bases, with 26 bases left in between.

The chain uses TRBV7-9 and TRBJ2-7, with no clear D. V was clipped by 2 bases and J by 1 base, with 9 bases between them. The germline gives CDR1 SEHNR, CDR2 FQNEAQ (reference sequence). CDR3 length: 14 residues. For the CDR3, the DNA is TGTGCCAGCAGCTTATCTGGAAAATCCTACGAGCAGTACTTC. Translation gives CASSLSGKSYEQYF.

The chain employs TRBV28 and TRBJ2-1; D is undetermined. Germline V gene lookup returns CDR1 MDHEN and CDR2 SYDVKM. CDR3 length equals 15 residues. V was pared by 6 bases and J by 8 bases, with 20 bases between. The CDR3 reads CASSHERVGWDEQFF. CDR3 DNA sequence: TGTGCCAGCAGCCACGAGCGAGTGGGGTGGGATGAGCAGTTCTTC.

V usage is TRBV28 and J usage is TRBJ2-5, with D perhaps matching TRBD2 (6 bases). The V and J ends lost 8 bases and 5 bases respectively, with 18 bases between them. The CDR3 runs to 14 residues. Germline CDR1 MDHEN, CDR2 SYDVKM. CDR3 protein: CASSYRRGRETQYF. The CDR3 DNA reads as TGTGCCAGCTCCTATAGGCGGGGTCGGGAGACCCAGTACTTC.

The chain employs TRBV5-1 and TRBJ1-2; D uncertain. V lost 4 bases to trimming and J lost 2 bases, with 6 bases between them. The CDR3 loop spans 12 amino acids. The germline CDR1 and CDR2 sequences are SGHRS and YFSETQ. The CDR3 nucleotides are TGCGCCAGCAGCACCCAGAACTATGGCTACACCTTC. As protein: CASSTQNYGYTF.

V usage is TRBV4-1 and J usage is TRBJ2-2; TRBD2 matches at 8 bases. The V segment lost 0 bases and the J segment 2 bases; nucleotides outside the gene matches: 11. This CDR3 is built from 19 residues. Germline CDR1 MGHRA, CDR2 YSYEKL. The CDR3 region has the DNA TGCGCCAGCAGCCAAGATTCAATAAGGCTAGCGGGTAACACCGGGGAGCTGTTTTTT. This translates into CASSQDSIRLAGNTGELFF.

V is TRBV7-2 and J is TRBJ2-7; the D gene is possibly TRBD2 (6 bases). Looked up from germline, CDR1 is SGHTA and CDR2 is FQGNSA. CDR3 length: 15 amino acids. Trimming cost V 1 base and J 2 bases, with 12 bases left between them. CDR3 sequence reads: CASSLGGTATYEQYF. The CDR3 DNA reads as TGTGCCAGCAGCTTAGGCGGGACTGCAACCTACGAGCAGTACTTC.

The chain combines TRBV5-8 with TRBJ1-2; D is undetermined. V was trimmed by 0 bases and J by 4 bases, leaving 10 bases between them. This CDR3 has 14 residues. The V gene's germline CDR1 is SGHTS and CDR2 YDEGEE. Written as DNA, the CDR3 is TGTGCCAGCAGCTTGGATAGGGAGGTCTATGGCTACACCTTC. It encodes CASSLDREVYGYTF.

The chain has TRBV7-3 and TRBJ1-1; 7 bases map to TRBD1. Germline V gene sequence: CDR1 SGHTA, CDR2 FQGTGA. The CDR3 runs to 17 residues. V shed 5 bases, J shed 3 bases, and the junction held 15 bases outside the gene matches. The CDR3 DNA sequence: TGTGCCAGCAGCCGTATCGACCTTGCTCAGGGGGACACTGAAGCTTTCTTT. Protein sequence: CASSRIDLAQGDTEAFF. Supplemented by reference TRBV7-3 and TRBJ1-1, the full variable domain reads GAGVSQTPSNKVTEKGKYVELRCDPISGHTALYWYRQSLGQGPEFLIYFQGTGAADDSGLPNDRFFAVRPEGSVSTLKIQRTERGDSAVYLCASSRIDLAQGDTEAFFGQGTRLTVV.

J is TRBJ2-3 and V is TRBV4-1; possibly TRBD1 for D (5 bases). The CDR3 sequence is 16 residues long. CDR1 and CDR2 from the germline V gene are MGHRA and YSYEKL. V shed 0 bases and J shed 3 bases, with 13 bases lying between them. The CDR3 is CASSQDRAGKTDTQYF. CDR3 bases: TGCGCCAGCAGCCAAGATCGGGCAGGGAAAACAGATACGCAGTATTTT.

Comments on this clone: It is likely a read error, because the conserved phenylalanine at the end of the CDR3 is missing. The DNA is omitted, as the CDR3 cannot be located on it reliably, and the CDR3 follows TCRdb's listing. J is TRBJ2-7 and V is TRBV5-8. CDR1 and CDR2 from the germline V gene are SGHTS and YDEGEE. The CDR3 totals 10 residues, both ends included. CDR3 protein: CASSLMDGLP.

The chain joins TRBV7-2 to TRBJ2-7; 7 nucleotides line up with TRBD1. V lost 7 bases, J lost 0 bases, and 6 bases stayed unmatched. From germline, CDR1 is SGHTA and CDR2 FQGNSA. There are 14 residues in the CDR3. The chain's CDR3 is CASTGDRYSYEQYF. CDR3 DNA sequence: TGTGCCAGCACCGGGGACAGATACTCCTACGAGCAGTACTTC.